This T cell receptor (beta chain) was found in a study of T cell responses to AZD1222 COVID-19 vaccine. This CDR3 has 14 amino acids. V lost 7 bases, J lost 0 bases, and 12 bases lay in between. CDR1 and CDR2 from the germline V gene are MNHEY and SVGAGI. This clone has just one count. Sequencing used immunoSEQ multiplex PCR; TCRdb keeps in-frame clones, though not all of them. The table has more than 95,000 clones, roughly 85% seen once; the top ten hold under 4.5%. This specimen was peripheral blood, taken on day 0 of MenACWY control vaccination. The receptor was derived from an adult in good health. The V and J genes are TRBV6-5 and TRBJ1-1; no clear D gene. For the CDR3, the DNA is TGTGCCAGCAAAGCGGCGATGATGAACACTGAAGCTTTCTTT. It specifies CASKAAMMNTEAFF.